This T cell receptor beta chain was captured by sequencing in a study of CD8+ T cells in alopecia areata. Study-wide context: The 7-10-week-old female C3H/HeJ mice were given skin taken from roughly 6-12-month-old C3H/HeJ graft donors that had spontaneous alopecia. Notes on the study in general: Between patients, shared TCR sequences were less clear than in mice. This was possibly due in part to HLA diversity in the patient population. In scalp samples, resident alphabeta T cells of normal skin are also sequenced. Elevated clonality characterized lesional scalp relative to normal scalp, particularly in alopecia totalis/universalis.

Sorting of pooled cutaneous lymph node cells was based on CD4, CD8alpha, NKG2D, NKG2ACE and other markers. Extracted RNA was reverse transcribed into cDNA, the sequencing template. TCRdb's table, derived via immunoSEQ multiplex PCR, lists solely in-frame clones and lacks some. This sample comprises 200,000 to 300,000 clones, none seen once only. This clone has more than one count but fewer than ten. Its antigen is unknown. This may stem from a read error, because a much larger clone lies one nucleotide away. Here the gene names and germline are mouse. The read ends 4 residues before the CDR3 terminus; that terminus is restored from the germline J gene. From germline, CDR1 is LGHNA and CDR2 YNLKQL (reference sequence). V was cut by 1 base and J by 0 bases, with 3 bases left in between. The length of the CDR3 is 13 residues.

This TCR was recovered from a C3H/HeJ mouse with alopecia areata. The MHC haplotype of this mouse line is H2-k. Material: CD4+ T cells sorted from a lymph node. This chain uses TRBV5 with TRBJ1-2; unclear D gene. The sequenced part of the CDR3 DNA is TGTGCCAGCAGCCAAGCAGCAAACTCC. Protein product: CASSQAANS. The CDR3 as a whole reads CASSQAANSDYTF.